The 2 T cell receptor beta chains listed next were all sequenced from one sample in a study of PD-L1 blockade in urothelial cancer. Time point specified: pretreatment peripheral blood. The repertoire was sequenced with immunoSEQ multiplex PCR; TCRdb's copy has only in-frame clones and lacks some. The repertoire holds under 80,000 clones, with roughly 79% as singletons. The specimen was PBMCs, collected around atezolizumab (anti-PD-L1) treatment. These receptors originate from a man between 65 and 85 years old with urothelial cancer.

This rearrangement joins TRBV7-2 to TRBJ2-7; D gene unclear. V was shortened by 5 bases and J by 2 bases, with 10 bases between the two germline ends. This CDR3 has 13 residues. CDR1 is SGHTA and CDR2 is FQGNSA in the germline V gene. The CDR3 DNA is TGTGCCAGCAGCATGACACAAACCTACGAGCAGTACTTC. Amino acid sequence: CASSMTQTYEQYF. Complete variable domain (other parts from reference TRBV7-2 and TRBJ2-7): GAGVSQSPSNKVTEKGKDVELRCDPISGHTALYWYRQSLGQGLEFLIYFQGNSAPDKSGLPSDRFSAERTGGSVSTLTIQRTQQEDSAVYLCASSMTQTYEQYFGPGTRLTVT.

The J gene is TRBJ2-3, the V gene TRBV19; the D gene is possibly TRBD1 (5 bases). Germline-derived CDR1 and CDR2 are LNHDA and SQIVND (reference sequence). The CDR3 totals 14 residues. V lost 6 bases and J 3 bases, leaving 13 bases between the germline ends. CDR3 protein: CASRAGYLTDTQYF. CDR3 sequence (DNA): TGTGCCAGTAGAGCAGGGTATCTGACAGATACGCAGTATTTT.